This T cell receptor beta chain was captured by sequencing in a study of blood T cell repertoires in COVID-19. As for the study in general: The study drew acute and convalescent COVID-19 samples from the United States, Italy and Spain. T cells, B-cell-depleted T cells, or PBMCs provided the cDNA or gDNA that served as material.

The repertoire was sequenced with immunoSEQ multiplex PCR; TCRdb's copy has only in-frame clones and lacks some. Among 100,000 or so clones listed, about 85% were seen once. This CDR3 is 15 amino acids long. CDR1 SGHAT and CDR2 FQNNGV come from the germline V gene. The V and J ends lost 3 bases and 0 bases, in that order; junction bases with no gene match: 3. The rearrangement links TRBV11-2 to TRBJ2-7, with TRBD2 matching 9 bases. The receptor comes from a man over 45 with acute or convalescent COVID-19. Sequencing was performed on peripheral blood. In DNA, the CDR3 is TGTGCCAGCAGCTTGCGGGGGGGGAGCTCCTACGAGCAGTACTTC. It is translated as CASSLRGGSSYEQYF.